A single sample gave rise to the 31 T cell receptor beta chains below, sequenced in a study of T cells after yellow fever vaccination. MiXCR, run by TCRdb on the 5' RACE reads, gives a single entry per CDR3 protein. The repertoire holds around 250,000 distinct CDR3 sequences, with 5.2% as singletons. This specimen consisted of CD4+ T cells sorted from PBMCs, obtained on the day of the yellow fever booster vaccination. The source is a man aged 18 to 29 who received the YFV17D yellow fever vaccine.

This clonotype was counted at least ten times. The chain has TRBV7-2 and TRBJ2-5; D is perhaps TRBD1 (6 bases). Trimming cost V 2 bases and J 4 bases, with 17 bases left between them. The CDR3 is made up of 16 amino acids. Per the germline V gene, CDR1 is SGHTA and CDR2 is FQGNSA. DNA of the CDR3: TGTGCCAGCAGCTTAAATAGCCCGACAGGCGGAGAGACCCAGTACTTC. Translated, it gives CASSLNSPTGGETQYF.

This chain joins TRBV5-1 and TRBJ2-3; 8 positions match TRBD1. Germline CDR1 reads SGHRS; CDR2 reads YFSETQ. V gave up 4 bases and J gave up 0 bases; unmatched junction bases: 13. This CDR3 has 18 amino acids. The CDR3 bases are TGCGCCAGCAGCCCAGACCCATCGGGACAGGCCAGCACAGATACGCAGTATTTT. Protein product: CASSPDPSGQASTDTQYF.

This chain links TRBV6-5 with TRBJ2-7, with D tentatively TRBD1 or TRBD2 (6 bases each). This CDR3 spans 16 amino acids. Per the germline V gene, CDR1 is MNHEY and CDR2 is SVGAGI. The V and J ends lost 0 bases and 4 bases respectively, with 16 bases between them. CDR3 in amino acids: CASSYSSSRGLYEQYF. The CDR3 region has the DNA TGTGCCAGCAGTTACTCGAGTTCTCGGGGGCTATACGAGCAGTACTTC.

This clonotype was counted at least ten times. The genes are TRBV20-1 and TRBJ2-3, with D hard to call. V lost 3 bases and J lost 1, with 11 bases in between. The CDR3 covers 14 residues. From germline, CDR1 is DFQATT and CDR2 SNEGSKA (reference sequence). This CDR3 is CSASIPLGTDTQYF. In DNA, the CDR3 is TGCAGTGCTAGTATACCCCTTGGCACAGATACGCAGTATTTT.

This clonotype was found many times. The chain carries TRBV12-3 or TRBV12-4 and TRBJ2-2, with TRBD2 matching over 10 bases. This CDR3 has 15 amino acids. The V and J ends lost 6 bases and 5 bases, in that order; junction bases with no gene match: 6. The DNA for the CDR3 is TGTGCCAGCAGAAGAACTAGCGGGGAAACCGGGGAGCTGTTTTTT. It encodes CASRRTSGETGELFF.

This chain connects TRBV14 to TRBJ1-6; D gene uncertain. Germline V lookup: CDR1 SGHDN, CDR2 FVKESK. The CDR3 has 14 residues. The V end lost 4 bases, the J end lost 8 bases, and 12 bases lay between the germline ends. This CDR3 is CASSRLSEDSPLHF. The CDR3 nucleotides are TGTGCCAGCAGCCGTCTTTCGGAGGATTCACCCCTCCACTTT.

CDR3 sequence (DNA): TGTGCCAGTAGCGATAGCGACAGCTCTTACAATGAGCAGTTCTTC. Protein product: CASSDSDSSYNEQFF. The V and J genes are TRBV19 and TRBJ2-1; D may correspond to TRBD1 or TRBD2 (5 bases each). With 6 bases removed from V and 4 bases from J, the gap between germline ends came to 16 bases. The CDR3 runs 15 residues. Germline V CDR1 and CDR2: LNHDA, SQIVND (reference sequence).

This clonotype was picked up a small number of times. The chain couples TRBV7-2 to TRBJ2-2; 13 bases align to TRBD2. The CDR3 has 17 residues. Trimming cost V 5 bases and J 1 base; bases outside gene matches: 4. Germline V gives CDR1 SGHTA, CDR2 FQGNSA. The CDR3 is CASSPGLAGRNTGELFF. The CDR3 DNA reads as TGTGCCAGCAGCCCGGGACTAGCGGGGAGGAACACCGGGGAGCTGTTTTTT.

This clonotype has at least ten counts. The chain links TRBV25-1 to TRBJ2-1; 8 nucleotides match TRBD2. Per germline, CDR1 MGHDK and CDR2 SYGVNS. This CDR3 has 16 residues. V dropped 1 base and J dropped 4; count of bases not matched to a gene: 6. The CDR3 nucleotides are TGTGCCAGCAGTGAATTTAGAGTAGCGGGGTACAATGAGCAGTTCTTC. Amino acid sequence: CASSEFRVAGYNEQFF.

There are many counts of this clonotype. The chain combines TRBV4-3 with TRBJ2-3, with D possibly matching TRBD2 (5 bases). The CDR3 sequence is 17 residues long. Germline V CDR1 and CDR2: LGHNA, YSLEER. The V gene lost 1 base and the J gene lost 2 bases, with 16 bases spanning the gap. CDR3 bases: TGCGCCAGCAGCCAAGGCCCCCTGGGCGGGCACACAGATACGCAGTATTTT. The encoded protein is CASSQGPLGGHTDTQYF.

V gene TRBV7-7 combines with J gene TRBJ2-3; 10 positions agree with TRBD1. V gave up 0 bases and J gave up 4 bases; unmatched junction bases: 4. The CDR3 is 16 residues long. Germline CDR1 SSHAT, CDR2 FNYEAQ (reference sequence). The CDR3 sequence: CASSLAGTGVSDTQYF. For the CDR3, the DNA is TGTGCCAGCAGCTTAGCTGGGACAGGGGTGTCAGATACGCAGTATTTT.

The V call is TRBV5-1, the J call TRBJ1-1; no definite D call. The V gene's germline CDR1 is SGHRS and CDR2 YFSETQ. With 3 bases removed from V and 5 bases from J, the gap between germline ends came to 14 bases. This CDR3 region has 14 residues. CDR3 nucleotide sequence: TGCGCCAGCAGCTCACCTTTAACGGGGACTGAAGCTTTCTTT. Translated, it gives CASSSPLTGTEAFF.

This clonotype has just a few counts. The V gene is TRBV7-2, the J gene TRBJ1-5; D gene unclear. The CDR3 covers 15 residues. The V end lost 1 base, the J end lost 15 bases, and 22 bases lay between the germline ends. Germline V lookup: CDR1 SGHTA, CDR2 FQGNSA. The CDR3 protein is CASSLGPKPERVRHF. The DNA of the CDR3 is TGTGCCAGCAGCTTAGGACCCAAACCCGAGAGAGTACGGCATTTT.

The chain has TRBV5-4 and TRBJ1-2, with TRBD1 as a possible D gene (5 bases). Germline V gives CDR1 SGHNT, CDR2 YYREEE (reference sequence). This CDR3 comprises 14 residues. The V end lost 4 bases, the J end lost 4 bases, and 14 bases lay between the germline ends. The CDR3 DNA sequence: TGTGCCAGCAGCCGAGAGTCGGGGGGCTATGGCTACACCTTC. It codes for CASSRESGGYGYTF.

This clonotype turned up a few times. The CDR3 spells CASSQDRGRDTEAFF. The CDR3 region has the DNA TGCGCCAGCAGCCAAGACAGGGGGCGGGACACTGAAGCTTTCTTT. The V call is TRBV4-1, the J call TRBJ1-1; 8 bases map to TRBD1. V shed 0 bases and J 3 bases; nucleotides not matched to a gene: 3. Germline values: CDR1 MGHRA, CDR2 YSYEKL. The CDR3 runs to 15 residues.

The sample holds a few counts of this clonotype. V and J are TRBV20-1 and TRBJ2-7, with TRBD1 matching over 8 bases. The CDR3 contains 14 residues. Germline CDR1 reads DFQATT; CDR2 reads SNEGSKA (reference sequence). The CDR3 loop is CSAVFDRGVYEQYV. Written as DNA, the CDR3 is TGCAGCGCAGTTTTTGACAGGGGCGTCTACGAGCAGTACGTC.

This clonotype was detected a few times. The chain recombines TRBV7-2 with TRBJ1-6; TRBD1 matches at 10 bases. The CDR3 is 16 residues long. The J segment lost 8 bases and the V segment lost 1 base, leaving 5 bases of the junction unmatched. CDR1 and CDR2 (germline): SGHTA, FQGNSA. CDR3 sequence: CASSLGRTGGYSPLHF. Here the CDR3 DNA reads TGTGCCAGCAGCTTAGGACGGACAGGGGGTTATTCACCCCTCCACTTT.

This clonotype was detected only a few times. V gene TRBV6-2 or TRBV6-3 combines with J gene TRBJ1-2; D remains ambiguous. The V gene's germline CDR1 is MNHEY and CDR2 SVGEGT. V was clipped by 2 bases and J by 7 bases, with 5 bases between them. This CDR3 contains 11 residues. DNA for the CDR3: TGTGCCAGCAGTTACCTAAGTGGCTACACCTTC. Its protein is CASSYLSGYTF.

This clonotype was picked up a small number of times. The CDR3 sequence is CASSLVRGATSDTQYF. In nucleotides, the CDR3 is TGTGCCAGCAGCTTAGTCCGGGGGGCAACATCAGATACGCAGTATTTT. The V and J genes are TRBV11-2 and TRBJ2-3, with D possibly TRBD2 on 7 matching bases. The germline V gene encodes CDR1 SGHAT and CDR2 FQNNGV. The V gene lost 1 base and the J gene lost 4 bases, with 15 bases spanning the gap. The CDR3 consists of 16 residues. Full variable domain (remainder filled in from reference TRBV11-2 and TRBJ2-3): EAGVAQSPRYKIIEKRQSVAFWCNPISGHATLYWYQQILGQGPKLLIQFQNNGVVDDSQLPKDRFSAERLKGVDSTLKIQPAKLEDSAVYLCASSLVRGATSDTQYFGPGTRLTVL.

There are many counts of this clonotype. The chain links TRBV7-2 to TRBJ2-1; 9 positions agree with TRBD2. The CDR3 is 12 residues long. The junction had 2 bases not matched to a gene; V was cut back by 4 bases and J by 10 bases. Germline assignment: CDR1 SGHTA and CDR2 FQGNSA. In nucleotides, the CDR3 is TGTGCCAGCAGCTCTCTAGCGGGGGAGCAGTTCTTC. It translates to CASSSLAGEQFF.

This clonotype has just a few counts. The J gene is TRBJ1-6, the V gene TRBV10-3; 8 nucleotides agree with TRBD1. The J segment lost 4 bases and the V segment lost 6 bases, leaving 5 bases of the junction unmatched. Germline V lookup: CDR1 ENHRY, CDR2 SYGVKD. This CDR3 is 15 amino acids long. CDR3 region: CAIRETGEYNSPLHF. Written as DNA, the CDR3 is TGTGCCATCAGGGAGACAGGGGAATATAATTCACCCCTCCACTTT.

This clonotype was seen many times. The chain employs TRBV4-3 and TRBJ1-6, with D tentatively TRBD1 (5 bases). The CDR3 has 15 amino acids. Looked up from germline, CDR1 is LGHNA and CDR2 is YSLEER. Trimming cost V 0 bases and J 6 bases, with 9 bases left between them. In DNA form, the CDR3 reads TGCGCCAGCAGCCAAGAACAGACAGCTAATTCACCCCTCCACTTT. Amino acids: CASSQEQTANSPLHF.

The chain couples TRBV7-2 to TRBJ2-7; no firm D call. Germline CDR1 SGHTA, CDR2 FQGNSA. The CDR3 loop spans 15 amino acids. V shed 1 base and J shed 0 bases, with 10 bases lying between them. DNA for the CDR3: TGTGCCAGCAGCTTAGAGGTCCGATACTCCTACGAGCAGTACTTC. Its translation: CASSLEVRYSYEQYF.

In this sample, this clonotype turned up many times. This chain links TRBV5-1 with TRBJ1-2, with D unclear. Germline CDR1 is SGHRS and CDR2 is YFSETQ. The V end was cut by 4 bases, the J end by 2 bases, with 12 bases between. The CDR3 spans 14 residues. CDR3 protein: CASSPRVLNYGYTF. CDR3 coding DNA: TGCGCCAGCAGCCCCCGGGTGCTGAACTATGGCTACACCTTC.

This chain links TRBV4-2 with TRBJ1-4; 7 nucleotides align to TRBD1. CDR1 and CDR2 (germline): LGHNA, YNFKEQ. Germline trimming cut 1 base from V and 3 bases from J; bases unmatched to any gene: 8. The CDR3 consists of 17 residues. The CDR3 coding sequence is TGTGCCAGCAGCCAAGGGCCGTACAGGGGCCCTAATGAAAAACTGTTTTTT. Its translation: CASSQGPYRGPNEKLFF.

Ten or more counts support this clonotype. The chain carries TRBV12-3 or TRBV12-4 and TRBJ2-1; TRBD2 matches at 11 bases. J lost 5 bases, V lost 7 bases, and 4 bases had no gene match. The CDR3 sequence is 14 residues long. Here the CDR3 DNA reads TGTGCCAGCACGACTAGCGGGGCCCACAATGAGCAGTTCTTC. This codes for CASTTSGAHNEQFF.

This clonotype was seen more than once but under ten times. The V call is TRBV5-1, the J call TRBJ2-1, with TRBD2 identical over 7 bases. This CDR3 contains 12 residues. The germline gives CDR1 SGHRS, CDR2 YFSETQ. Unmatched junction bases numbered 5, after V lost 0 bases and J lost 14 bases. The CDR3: CASSLGSGAKFF. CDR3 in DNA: TGCGCCAGCAGCTTGGGGAGCGGGGCAAAGTTCTTC.

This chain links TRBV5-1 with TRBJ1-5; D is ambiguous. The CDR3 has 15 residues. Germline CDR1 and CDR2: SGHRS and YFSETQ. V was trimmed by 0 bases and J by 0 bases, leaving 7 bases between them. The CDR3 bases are TGCGCCAGCAGCTTGGGCATCAATAGCAATCAGCCCCAGCATTTT. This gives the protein CASSLGINSNQPQHF.

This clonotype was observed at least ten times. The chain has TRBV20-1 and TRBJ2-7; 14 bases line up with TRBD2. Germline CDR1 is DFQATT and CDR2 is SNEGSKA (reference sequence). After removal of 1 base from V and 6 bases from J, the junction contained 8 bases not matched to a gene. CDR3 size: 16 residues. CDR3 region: CSARARLAGGRGEQYF. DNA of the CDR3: TGCAGTGCTAGAGCGCGACTAGCGGGGGGGCGGGGCGAGCAGTACTTC.

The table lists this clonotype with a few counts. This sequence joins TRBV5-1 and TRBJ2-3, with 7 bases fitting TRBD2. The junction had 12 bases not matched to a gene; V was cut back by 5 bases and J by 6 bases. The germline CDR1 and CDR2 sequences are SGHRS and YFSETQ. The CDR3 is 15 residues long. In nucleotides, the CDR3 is TGCGCCAGCAGATCCCGAAGCGGGGCCCTGGATACGCAGTATTTT. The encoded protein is CASRSRSGALDTQYF.

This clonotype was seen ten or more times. The CDR3 bases are TGTGCCAGCAGCCCCCCCACCGGGACAACCACCGGGGAGCTGTTTTTT. Amino acid sequence: CASSPPTGTTTGELFF. The V and J genes are TRBV5-5 and TRBJ2-2, with D tentatively TRBD1 (6 bases). V lost 4 bases and J lost 4, with 17 bases in between. Germline values: CDR1 SGHKS, CDR2 YYEKEE (reference sequence). This CDR3 comprises 16 residues.